The 4 T cell receptor beta chains given below trace back to one sample, sequenced in a study of CD8+ T cells in alopecia areata. Following RNA extraction, reverse transcription yielded cDNA that acted as the sequencing template. Profiled with immunoSEQ multiplex PCR; TCRdb holds only in-frame clones, not every one. Of 200,000 to 250,000 clones detected, around 62% appear once; the ten largest clones hold 0.45%. The sequenced sample was CD4+ T cells sorted from blood, obtained at week 0. All receptors derive from a human donor with alopecia areata.

The chain couples TRBV9 to TRBJ1-6, with 7 bases aligning to TRBD1. This CDR3 is 14 amino acids long. V was clipped by 3 bases and J by 9 bases; unmatched bases: 6. CDR1 SGDLS and CDR2 YYNGEE come from the germline V gene. CDR3 region: CASSGQGTGSPLHF. Here the CDR3 DNA reads TGTGCCAGCAGCGGACAGGGAACGGGTTCACCCCTCCACTTT.

This chain links TRBV9 with TRBJ2-3; no clear D. Germline V gene data show CDR1 as SGDLS and CDR2 as YYNGEE. This CDR3 has 16 amino acids. The V gene lost 4 bases and the J gene lost 4 bases, with 19 bases spanning the gap. The CDR3 nucleotides are TGTGCCAGCAGCATCGGACCCTTCACTCGGTCAGATACGCAGTATTTT. Translation: CASSIGPFTRSDTQYF.

V usage is TRBV30 and J usage is TRBJ1-1, with unresolved D. The V gene lost 8 bases and the J gene lost 7 bases, with 14 bases spanning the gap. The CDR3 contains 11 residues. Germline CDR1 and CDR2: GTSNPN and SVGIG (reference sequence). CDR3 residues: CARKERLEAFF. CDR3 DNA: TGTGCCAGGAAAGAAAGGCTTGAAGCTTTCTTT.

This clone showed up just a few times. The chain joins TRBV29-1 to TRBJ2-3, with 11 bases fitting TRBD2. Germline loops: CDR1 SQVTM, CDR2 ANQGSEA. The CDR3 runs to 14 residues. V shed 4 bases and J 6 bases; nucleotides not matched to a gene: 6. CDR3 residues: CSVVVASGGDTQYF. The CDR3 coding sequence is TGCAGCGTTGTGGTGGCTAGCGGGGGGGATACGCAGTATTTT.